Listed here is a single T cell receptor (beta chain). Produced via immunoSEQ multiplex PCR; TCRdb's table is partial and in-frame only. The sample shows about 410,000 clones, 90% of them seen only once. The data stem from a study of blood T cell repertoires in COVID-19. V lost 6 bases and J lost 0; bases outside the gene matches: 11. CDR1 is MNHEY, CDR2 SMNVEV, per germline (reference sequence). The CDR3 runs to 17 residues. Sequencing input: PBMCs or T cells enriched from blood (not recorded which). The source is a man aged 18 to 30 who had recovered from COVID-19. The chain links TRBV27 to TRBJ1-5; the match to TRBD1 covers 7 bases. Written as DNA, the CDR3 is TGTGCCAGCAGACGAGCCGGGACAGCAGATAGCAATCAGCCCCAGCATTTT. Amino acids: CASRRAGTADSNQPQHF.